What follows are 25 T cell receptor beta chains derived from one specimen sequenced in a study of T-cell reconstitution after alpha-beta-depleted transplantation in children. Unique molecular identifiers featured in how the TCRbeta library was prepared. TCRdb re-called the PCR reads with MiXCR, one entry per CDR3 protein. The sample has 700,000 to 950,000 distinct CDR3 sequences, roughly 15% seen once. The source material was PBMCs, mostly from graft donor cells, sampled 360 days after TCRalphabeta/CD19-depleted stem cell transplant. Receptor source: a male patient between 5 and 17 years old who had a stem cell transplant for acute lymphoblastic leukemia, so the T cells may come from the graft donor.

This chain joins TRBV12-3 or TRBV12-4 and TRBJ2-7, with 7 bases identical to TRBD2. The CDR3 spans 16 residues. Trimming at V came to 5 bases and at J to 3 bases, leaving 13 bases not matched to a gene. In nucleotides, the CDR3 is TGTGCCAGCAGTCAGGCTGGTGGGAGGGCCTTCTACGAGCAGTACTTC. Translating it yields CASSQAGGRAFYEQYF.

J is TRBJ2-1 and V is TRBV29-1; D ambiguous. V was pared by 4 bases and J by 10 bases, with 8 bases between. The length of the CDR3 is 10 residues. Per germline, CDR1 SQVTM and CDR2 ANQGSEA. CDR3 residues: CSVGWEEQFF. The CDR3 bases are TGCAGCGTTGGGTGGGAAGAGCAGTTCTTC.

A few counts support this clonotype. The chain links TRBV18 to TRBJ2-7; TRBD2 might be the D (6 bases). CDR1 and CDR2 (germline): KGHSH, LQKENI. The CDR3 is 16 amino acids. The V and J ends lost 3 bases and 2 bases respectively, with 17 bases between them. In DNA form, the CDR3 reads TGTGCCAGCTCACCCAGGGCTCAGGGAGGACCCTACGAGCAGTACTTC. Amino acids: CASSPRAQGGPYEQYF.

The genes are TRBV10-3 and TRBJ2-5; 9 bases are shared with TRBD1. V was pared by 8 bases and J by 4 bases, with 11 bases of the junction left unmatched. Germline assignment: CDR1 ENHRY and CDR2 SYGVKD. CDR3 length: 15 amino acids. The CDR3 spells CAIAFKGQGGETQYF. The CDR3 DNA reads as TGTGCCATCGCCTTTAAGGGACAGGGAGGAGAGACCCAGTACTTC.

The table lists this clonotype with many counts. V gene TRBV29-1 combines with J gene TRBJ2-5; TRBD1 aligns across 7 bases. This CDR3 spans 15 amino acids. J gave up 3 bases and V 6 bases, and 13 bases lay outside the gene matches. Germline CDR1 reads SQVTM; CDR2 reads ANQGSEA. The CDR3 region is CSVEPDRERKETQYF. CDR3 nucleotide sequence: TGCAGCGTAGAGCCAGACAGGGAACGAAAAGAGACCCAGTACTTC.

This clonotype showed up just a few times. The chain links TRBV20-1 to TRBJ1-1; 8 bases are shared with TRBD1. Trimming removed 2 bases from V and 0 bases from J; junction bases left unmatched: 8. The CDR3 is 16 residues long. Looked up from germline, CDR1 is DFQATT and CDR2 is SNEGSKA (reference sequence). Here the CDR3 reads CSARPPRQGMNTEAFF. In DNA, the CDR3 is TGCAGTGCTAGACCCCCTAGACAGGGGATGAACACTGAAGCTTTCTTT.

The chain has TRBV5-1 and TRBJ2-5; TRBD2 agrees at 8 bases. V lost 0 bases to trimming and J lost 0 bases; unmatched junction nucleotides: 13. The CDR3 sequence is 19 residues long. The germline gives CDR1 SGHRS, CDR2 YFSETQ. In nucleotides, the CDR3 is TGCGCCAGCAGCTTGGGCCCTCTTAAGCGGGAGCTCTACCAAGAGACCCAGTACTTC. Residues: CASSLGPLKRELYQETQYF.

The rearrangement links TRBV20-1 to TRBJ1-2; TRBD1 matches at 7 bases. V trimming: 5 bases; J trimming: 0 bases; junction bases outside the gene matches: 6. The CDR3 totals 14 residues. Germline V gives CDR1 DFQATT, CDR2 SNEGSKA (reference sequence). The CDR3 sequence: CSASRQGTNYGYTF. CDR3 in DNA: TGCAGTGCTTCAAGACAGGGAACTAACTATGGCTACACCTTC.

A few counts support this clonotype. V and J are TRBV7-6 and TRBJ2-7, with D possibly being TRBD1 (6 bases). V was clipped by 5 bases and J by 3 bases, with 11 bases between them. Per the germline V gene, CDR1 is SGHVS and CDR2 is FNYEAQ. CDR3 length: 13 residues. This CDR3 is CASSASGVYEQYF. CDR3 nucleotide sequence: TGTGCCAGCAGCGCCTCAGGGGTCTACGAGCAGTACTTC.

The chain joins TRBV9 to TRBJ2-2, with unresolved D. The CDR3 length is 14 residues. The germline CDR1 and CDR2 sequences are SGDLS and YYNGEE. V was cut by 2 bases and J by 9 bases, with 14 bases left in between. The CDR3 DNA sequence: TGTGCCAGCAGCGTGGTTTCGGTGGGCCGGGAGCTGTTTTTT. Its protein is CASSVVSVGRELFF.

This clonotype appeared a few times. J is TRBJ2-7 and V is TRBV12-3 or TRBV12-4, with D unclear. This CDR3 comprises 16 residues. The germline V and J ends were trimmed by 5 bases and 3 bases, with 20 bases remaining between them. CDR3 nucleotide sequence: TGTGCCAGCAGTCCAGACCTTAGTGGAGACTTCTACGAGCAGTACTTC. This encodes CASSPDLSGDFYEQYF.

This clonotype was seen repeatedly, ten times or more. The V call is TRBV29-1, the J call TRBJ2-7; D is perhaps TRBD1 (5 bases). Germline loops: CDR1 SQVTM, CDR2 ANQGSEA. The CDR3 has 14 residues. The V and J ends lost 3 bases and 2 bases respectively, with 14 bases between them. CDR3: CSVDSGKGPYEQYF. CDR3 coding DNA: TGCAGCGTTGACTCGGGCAAGGGGCCCTACGAGCAGTACTTC.

The chain is built from TRBV15 and TRBJ2-3, with 8 bases fitting TRBD2. Germline CDR1 is LNHNV and CDR2 is YYDKDF (reference sequence). V lost 6 bases to trimming and J lost 6 bases; unmatched junction nucleotides: 8. The CDR3 is 14 residues long. The CDR3 spells CATRKLAAWDTQYF. Written as DNA, the CDR3 is TGTGCCACCAGGAAACTAGCGGCGTGGGATACGCAGTATTTT.

The V call is TRBV3-1, the J call TRBJ2-1, with D unresolved. The CDR3 sequence is 14 residues long. Germline CDR1 reads LGHDT; CDR2 reads YNNKEL (reference sequence). Between the trimmed V and J ends, which lost 4 bases and 5 bases, there was a span of 12 bases. The CDR3 sequence is CASSLHGGNNEQFF. CDR3 bases: TGTGCCAGCAGCCTCCACGGTGGGAACAATGAGCAGTTCTTC.

The genes are TRBV7-3 and TRBJ2-2, with a tentative D call TRBD1 (5 bases). From germline, CDR1 is SGHTA and CDR2 FQGTGA. The CDR3 covers 14 residues. Trimming cost V 2 bases and J 6 bases, with 10 bases left between them. In DNA form, the CDR3 reads TGTGCCAGCAGCTTATTGTCAGGGTCCGGGGAGCTGTTTTTT. Its protein product is CASSLLSGSGELFF.

This sequence joins TRBV4-2 and TRBJ2-7, with TRBD2 matching 10 bases. V trimming: 6 bases; J trimming: 3 bases; junction bases outside the gene matches: 8. CDR3 size: 15 residues. From germline, CDR1 is LGHNA and CDR2 YNFKEQ. The CDR3 loop reads CASSPQAGGDYEQYF. The CDR3 bases are TGTGCCAGCAGTCCACAAGCGGGAGGGGACTACGAGCAGTACTTC.

In its sample, this clonotype was seen many times. The V gene is TRBV20-1, the J gene TRBJ2-7, with D possibly being TRBD2 (5 bases). Trimming took 0 bases from V and 7 from J, leaving 19 bases between them. Germline V gene data show CDR1 as DFQATT and CDR2 as SNEGSKA (reference sequence). CDR3 length equals 15 residues. The CDR3 reads CSAREPSYRSLEQYF. CDR3 coding DNA: TGCAGTGCTAGAGAGCCTAGCTACCGTTCGCTAGAGCAGTACTTC.

The sample holds a few counts of this clonotype. The chain joins TRBV5-1 to TRBJ2-3; tentatively, D is TRBD1 (7 bases). The ends were cut back, 3 bases at V and 0 bases at J, with 14 bases in the middle. Looked up from germline, CDR1 is SGHRS and CDR2 is YFSETQ. There are 16 residues in the CDR3. CDR3 sequence reads: CASSWGDSTSTDTQYF. The CDR3 DNA is TGCGCCAGCAGCTGGGGGGACAGTACTAGCACAGATACGCAGTATTTT.

This clonotype has only a few counts. The V gene is TRBV18, the J gene TRBJ2-7, with 7 bases lining up with TRBD1. The CDR3 extends over 14 amino acids. J lost 4 bases, V lost 8 bases, and 11 bases had no gene match. The germline gives CDR1 KGHSH, CDR2 LQKENI. The CDR3 DNA reads as TGTGCCAGCGCCGCCGGGACAGTTATTTACGAGCAGTACTTC. It yields the protein CASAAGTVIYEQYF.

This clonotype was found a few times. CDR3 sequence (DNA): TGTGCCAGCAGTGCCAAGGCGGTCTACGAGCAGTACTTC. Encoded protein: CASSAKAVYEQYF. The chain links TRBV12-3 or TRBV12-4 to TRBJ2-7; D remains ambiguous. Trimming left V 5 bases short and J 3 bases short, with 11 bases between. The CDR3 has 13 residues.

The table lists this clonotype with many counts. The chain carries TRBV12-3 or TRBV12-4 and TRBJ2-3; the D call may be TRBD1 or TRBD2 (5 bases each). Trimming pared 4 bases from V and 1 base from J, leaving 9 bases between. The CDR3 runs to 14 residues. CDR3 sequence (DNA): TGTGCCAGCAGTTCCAGGGAGCGCACAGATACGCAGTATTTT. This translates into CASSSRERTDTQYF.

The rearrangement links TRBV20-1 to TRBJ2-7, with D unresolved. CDR3 length: 12 residues. Germline assignment: CDR1 DFQATT and CDR2 SNEGSKA (reference sequence). V shed 3 bases and J shed 2 bases, with 8 bases lying between them. In DNA form, the CDR3 reads TGCAGTGCTAGGCTAACCCCCTACGAGCAGTACTTC. Encoded protein: CSARLTPYEQYF.

The rearrangement uses TRBV7-2 and TRBJ2-3; unclear D gene. Germline V gene lookup returns CDR1 SGHTA and CDR2 FQGNSA. The CDR3 is 14 residues long. V lost 5 bases to trimming and J lost 3 bases, with 12 bases between them. The CDR3 nucleotides read TGTGCCAGCAGCACGAACCTCGTGACAGATACGCAGTATTTT. It is translated as CASSTNLVTDTQYF.

There are many counts of this clonotype. This sequence joins TRBV3-1 and TRBJ2-2; the D is unclear. V dropped 4 bases and J dropped 6 bases, with 6 bases sitting between them. Germline V CDR1 and CDR2: LGHDT, YNNKEL (reference sequence). There are 12 residues in the CDR3. The CDR3 here is CASSPLAGELFF. The CDR3 nucleotides are TGTGCCAGCAGCCCACTCGCCGGGGAGCTGTTTTTT. The full variable domain, its missing parts supplied by reference TRBV3-1 and TRBJ2-2, is DTAVSQTPKYLVTQMGNDKSIKCEQNLGHDTMYWYKQDSKKFLKIMFSYNNKELIINETVPNRFSPKSPDKAHLNLHINSLELGDSAVYFCASSPLAGELFFGEGSRLTVL.

This clonotype occurred a few times. This chain uses TRBV24-1 with TRBJ2-1; 12 bases are shared with TRBD2. The CDR3 has 17 residues. Unmatched junction bases numbered 7, after V lost 0 bases and J lost 8 bases. CDR1 is KGHDR and CDR2 is SFDVKD in the germline V gene. CDR3 DNA: TGTGCCACCAGTGATTTGCGTCTAGCGGGAGGGCCCGATGAGCAGTTCTTC. It codes for CATSDLRLAGGPDEQFF.